This passage covers 11 T cell receptor beta chains from one sample sequenced in a study of T-cell memory formation after mild COVID-19. MiXCR was run by TCRdb on the 5' RACE reads, yielding one entry per CDR3 protein. The sample gives more than 250,000 distinct CDR3 sequences, under 20% of which show up once; roughly 24% is in the top ten. The material sequenced was PBMCs or a T cell subset sorted from them (not recorded which). The source is a man aged 18 to 30 who had mild COVID-19 (a few samples of this study predate the infection). Cell type and time point are not known.

There are a few counts of this clonotype. The chain is built from TRBV9 and TRBJ1-2; D is ambiguous. Germline assignment: CDR1 SGDLS and CDR2 YYNGEE. This CDR3 contains 15 residues. The V gene lost 2 bases and the J gene lost 4 bases, with 15 bases spanning the gap. The CDR3 loop is CASSVGSRSGYGYTF. The CDR3 coding sequence is TGTGCCAGCAGCGTCGGATCAAGGTCTGGCTATGGCTACACCTTC.

V is TRBV28 and J is TRBJ1-4; D is unresolved. The germline CDR1 and CDR2 sequences are MDHEN and SYDVKM. The CDR3 runs to 13 residues. V was pared by 1 base and J by 10 bases, with 10 bases between. The chain's CDR3 is CASSLSIQGKLFF. The DNA of the CDR3 is TGTGCCAGCAGTTTATCCATCCAAGGAAAACTGTTTTTT. Full variable domain (outside the CDR3, taken from reference TRBV28 and TRBJ1-4): DVKVTQSSRYLVKRTGEKVFLECVQDMDHENMFWYRQDPGLGLRLIYFSYDVKMKEKGDIPEGYSVSREKKERFSLILESASTNQTSMYLCASSLSIQGKLFFGSGTQLSVL.

V usage is TRBV7-3 and J usage is TRBJ2-1; D unclear. The CDR3 sequence is 13 residues long. Trimming stripped 1 base from V and 7 bases from J, with 8 bases between. CDR1 is SGHTA and CDR2 is FQGTGA in the germline V gene. CDR3 in amino acids: CASSLIGENEQFF. The CDR3 DNA reads TGTGCCAGCAGCTTAATTGGGGAAAATGAGCAGTTCTTC. Based on the CDR3 plus reference TRBV7-3 and TRBJ2-1, the full variable domain is GAGVSQTPSNKVTEKGKYVELRCDPISGHTALYWYRQSLGQGPEFLIYFQGTGAADDSGLPNDRFFAVRPEGSVSTLKIQRTERGDSAVYLCASSLIGENEQFFGPGTRLTVL.

This clonotype was seen a few times. The chain links TRBV6-6 to TRBJ2-1; D may be TRBD2 (6 bases). The V end lost 8 bases, the J end lost 7 bases, and 9 bases lay between the germline ends. The CDR3 extends over 11 amino acids. Germline-derived CDR1 and CDR2 are MNHNY and SVGAGI (reference sequence). CDR3 sequence (DNA): TGTGCCAGCGCGGAGGGTAATGAGCAGTTCTTC. Its translation: CASAEGNEQFF.

The rearrangement uses TRBV2 and TRBJ2-7; tentatively, D is TRBD1 or TRBD2 (6 bases each). Germline loops: CDR1 SNHLY, CDR2 FYNNEI. With 7 bases removed from V and 0 bases from J, the gap between germline ends came to 10 bases. CDR3 length: 13 residues. In DNA, the CDR3 is TGTGCCAGCATGGAGGGGGTCTCCTACGAGCAGTACTTC. Protein product: CASMEGVSYEQYF.

This clonotype was counted only a few times. The CDR3 DNA reads TGTGCCAGCAGCTTAGTCCCTAGCGGGGGGGCCCGGTACTTC. Residues: CASSLVPSGGARYF. The chain joins TRBV11-2 to TRBJ2-5; 12 bases agree with TRBD2. J gave up 13 bases and V 1 base, and 7 bases lay outside the gene matches. Germline loops: CDR1 SGHAT, CDR2 FQNNGV. This CDR3 comprises 14 residues.

In its sample, this clonotype was seen a few times. The CDR3 DNA reads as TGTGCCAGCAGCAAATTCACCGGGGAGCTGTTTTTT. Its translation is CASSKFTGELFF. The chain joins TRBV9 to TRBJ2-2; D gene uncertain. Germline V gene data show CDR1 as SGDLS and CDR2 as YYNGEE. The CDR3 has 12 amino acids. Trimming removed 4 bases at V and 4 bases at J, with 5 bases between.

This clonotype showed up just a few times. The V and J genes are TRBV12-3 or TRBV12-4 and TRBJ2-5, with TRBD2 matching 8 bases. V shed 9 bases and J 2 bases; nucleotides not matched to a gene: 2. This CDR3 spans 12 amino acids. The CDR3 DNA follows: TGTGCCAGACGGGGGGGACAAGAGACCCAGTACTTC. Encoded protein: CARRGGQETQYF.

Only a few counts were recorded for this clonotype. The rearrangement links TRBV9 to TRBJ2-7, with TRBD2 identical over 12 bases. Germline CDR1 reads SGDLS; CDR2 reads YYNGEE. CDR3 length: 15 residues. Trimming at V came to 3 bases and at J to 2 bases, leaving 3 bases not matched to a gene. CDR3 in amino acids: CASSDRTSGTYEQYF. DNA of the CDR3: TGTGCCAGCAGCGATAGGACTAGCGGGACCTACGAGCAGTACTTC.

In its sample, this clonotype was seen a few times. The V and J genes are TRBV6-5 and TRBJ2-6; TRBD1 aligns across 7 bases. With V trimmed by 4 bases and J by 3 bases, 6 bases remained unmatched. Per germline, CDR1 MNHEY and CDR2 SVGAGI. The CDR3 has 16 residues. The CDR3 sequence is CASSWTDRVGANVLTF. Written as DNA, the CDR3 is TGTGCCAGCAGTTGGACCGACAGGGTTGGGGCCAACGTCCTGACTTTC.

This clonotype was counted a few times. The CDR3 protein is CASSLGGTYTGELFF. The DNA of the CDR3 is TGCGCCAGCAGCTTGGGTGGGACCTACACCGGGGAGCTGTTTTTT. V is TRBV5-1 and J is TRBJ2-2; D tentatively fits TRBD1 or TRBD2 (5 bases each). The germline gives CDR1 SGHRS, CDR2 YFSETQ. V was cut by 0 bases and J by 3 bases, with 9 bases left in between. The CDR3 runs 15 residues. Full variable domain (rest looked up from reference TRBV5-1 and TRBJ2-2): KAGVTQTPRYLIKTRGQQVTLSCSPISGHRSVSWYQQTPGQGLQFLFEYFSETQRNKGNFPGRFSGRQFSNSRSEMNVSTLELGDSALYLCASSLGGTYTGELFFGEGSRLTVL.